The entry below describes one T cell receptor (beta chain). Its target is unknown. Trimming removed 0 bases at V and 5 bases at J, with 7 bases between. This CDR3 spans 13 amino acids. CDR1 and CDR2 (germline): ENHRY, SYGVKD. Assay used: immunoSEQ multiplex PCR; TCRdb lists only in-frame clones, some missing. The table lists about 64,000 clones, just over 90% of them singletons, with around 8% in the top ten. Stated time point: cycle 4 day 1 (C4D1), after more than five weeks of nivolumab. Each and every patient relapsed after autologous stem cell transplantation, and patients got differing brentuximab vedotin exposure. The source of the sample is a study of PD-1 blockade in classical Hodgkin lymphoma. The study's findings and limits: Lower baseline TCR diversity was reported for newly diagnosed patients than for healthy donors.

V usage is TRBV10-3 and J usage is TRBJ1-2, with D tentatively TRBD1 (5 bases). The source is a human donor with classical Hodgkin lymphoma. Material: peripheral blood mononuclear cells (PBMCs), obtained before the fourth cycle of nivolumab. The CDR3 DNA reads as TGTGCCATCAGTGAGTCGTCAGGGTATGGCTACACCTTC. This translates into CAISESSGYGYTF.